This T cell receptor beta chain came from a study of tumor-infiltrating lymphocytes in primary liver carcinoma (dated by TCRdb to about 2017). For context, the study as a whole: Between November 2015 and March 2016, about five patients in China with histopathologically diagnosed primary liver carcinoma had their tumors surgically resected. Of the five patients, three men and two women aged 30 to 69 years, four had hepatocellular carcinoma and one had combined HCC and intrahepatic cholangiocarcinoma. The five patients had tumors staged T1-T3 N0M0, with maximum diameters ranging from about 4 to 10 cm. Each sample produced about 3.65 to 7.13 million productive TCRbeta reads, and read depth showed no significant difference between tissue types. Across five regions of each liver tumor, along with adjacent normal tissue and blood, the study brought together TCRbeta repertoire sequencing, expression microarrays and whole-exome sequencing. TCRbeta repertoire sequencing covered roughly 35 specimens from 5 patients: some 25 tumor regions, 5 adjacent noncancerous liver tissues and 5 peripheral blood samples. High reproducibility was observed for the technical replicate repertoires, with mean shared-clone rates around 0.9 and correlation coefficients above 0.95. Findings and caveats that apply to the study as a whole: Pairs of tumor regions showed greater repertoire overlap (mean around 36%) than tumor-adjacent pairs (roughly 17%) or tumor-blood pairs (approximately 15%), which is consistent with antigen-driven expansion. The top 250 clones made up a significantly larger repertoire fraction in tumors than in blood (p = 0.039). Comparison of CD4+ and CD8+ T cell repertoires was precluded by the use of bulk unsorted samples. Because only the TCR beta chain was sequenced and unpaired alpha chains were not captured, true repertoire diversity is likely underestimated. With just a handful of patients in the study, the authors point out that the findings should be validated in a larger study.

About this clonotype: Its antigen specificity is not known. The junction departs from germline at one end; a sequencing error may be responsible.

The CDR3 contains 15 residues, cysteine and phenylalanine counted. CDR3 DNA is the only sequence kept; it has 45 bases, read in frame from the first base. Blood RNA was extracted from unsorted whole blood with TRIzol reagent; germline DNA came from the DNeasy Blood & Tissue kit. At the time of sampling, the patients were treatment-naive and had chronic HBV infection. Before surgery, about 3.9 milliliters of peripheral blood were drawn into K2EDTA tubes. Using a constant-region primer and ProtoScript II reverse transcriptase, TCRbeta-specific cDNA was reverse-transcribed from around 520 ng total RNA. The TCRbeta libraries were prepared through three rounds of nested multiplex PCR following a slightly modified ARM-PCR procedure. Each of the first two PCR rounds ran for about 11 cycles using multiplex TRBV1-TRBV30 forward primers together with a Cbeta reverse primer. A final 25-cycle PCR with Deep VentR polymerase added sample barcodes and Illumina adapters. Amplicons of 200-500 bp were gel-purified with a QIAquick gel extraction kit before sequencing. An Illumina HiSeq 2500 was used to sequence the TCRbeta amplicons, generating 250-bp paired-end reads. The study's processing was this. Reads were quality-trimmed with Trimmomatic v0.33, and paired reads were merged with FLASH v1.2.11 to recover full CDR3 sequences. MiGEC v1.2.1b assigned V, D and J germline segments to the rearranged TCRbeta sequences. Clonotype statistics and Shannon-Wiener diversity indices were computed with VDJtools v1.0.0. Except for diversity analysis, only the 250 most abundant clonotypes of each sample were used in subsequent analyses to reduce sampling bias. TCRdb trimmed public reads at Q25 via fastp, called clones via MiXCR and kept in-frame beta chains. Each record represents a unique CDR3 protein, reported with the most common genes and DNA among its rows. The V and J calls here are based on TCRdb, not the publication. Present in this sample are about 200,000 distinct CDR3 sequences, roughly 61% of which were seen just once. Roughly 6.8% of the sample rests with the top ten.

This sequence originates from a woman aged 55-69 years with primary liver carcinoma and hepatitis B virus infection. The rearrangement combines TRBV12-3 or TRBV12-4 with TRBJ1-6; TRBD1 agrees with 9 junctional bases. The sequencing sample was made of peripheral blood. The CDR3 reads CANSFRTGDNSPLHF. The nucleotide sequence is TGTGCCAACAGTTTTCGGACAGGGGATAATTCACCCCTCCACTTT.